The T cell receptor beta chain described here comes from a study of T cell repertoires in cytomegalovirus infection. MiXCR, applied by TCRdb to the reads, yields one record per CDR3 protein. The sample contains about 600,000 distinct CDR3 sequences, 24% of which appear only once. Germline loops: CDR1 SEHNR, CDR2 FQNEAQ (reference sequence). V was clipped by 4 bases and J by 14 bases, with 18 bases between them. The CDR3 has 14 amino acids. This clonotype has a count of ten or more. The chain links TRBV7-9 to TRBJ1-6; D possibly corresponds to TRBD1 (5 bases). This receptor was taken from a human donor in good health (CMV status not recorded). Some clones in this sample may be carry-over from other donors' samples. Sequencing input: CD8+ T cells from PBMCs. CDR3 residues: CASSSQDGGMALHF. The CDR3, as DNA: TGTGCCAGCAGCTCCCAGGACGGGGGTATGGCCCTCCACTTT.